Sequencing of this TCR beta chain was carried out in a study of CD8 T cells in ankylosing spondylitis. The CDR3 spans 10 residues. Germline V gene lookup returns CDR1 SQVTM and CDR2 ANQGSEA. V was clipped by 3 bases and J by 10 bases, with 9 bases between them. Each TCR beta library was made by quantitative 5'-RACE that incorporated molecular barcodes. MiXCR, applied by TCRdb to the 5' RACE reads, yields one record per CDR3 protein. The repertoire holds 400,000 or so distinct CDR3 sequences, roughly a quarter seen once, with about 0.89% in the top ten. Notes on the study in general: From matched ankylosing spondylitis synovial fluid, disease-linked clones were reportedly recovered at significantly enriched levels. A TCR beta motif of several highly homologous variants appeared characteristic of ankylosing spondylitis blood. Disease-linked clones were CD8+ and relatively rare in peripheral blood. Before this, some motif variants had been reported in reactive arthritis synovial fluid and blood.

With respect to this clonotype: The antigen is not known.

The receptor was derived from a male donor with ankylosing spondylitis. Sequencing used blood, either unsorted or a sorted T cell fraction (not recorded which). This rearrangement joins TRBV29-1 to TRBJ1-1; D call uncertain. The CDR3 region is CSVDNIAAFF. The CDR3 DNA follows: TGCAGCGTTGATAATATCGCAGCTTTCTTT.